One sample yielded the 24 T cell receptor beta chains listed below, sequenced in a study of T cells in Graves' hyperthyroidism and ophthalmopathy. RNA transcripts gave rise to amplified TCR beta CDR3 regions. HTBI primers were employed in a first-round RT-PCR of the TCR CDR3. TCRdb re-derived calls from the multiplex PCR reads in MiXCR, one entry per CDR3 protein. This sample has fewer than 700,000 distinct CDR3 sequences, with about 15% found just once. The specimen sequenced was blood. These receptors were obtained from a young woman with Graves' ophthalmopathy.

In this sample, this clonotype turned up many times. This chain joins TRBV20-1 and TRBJ2-7, with D maybe TRBD1 (6 bases). Trimming removed 4 bases at V and 2 bases at J, with 12 bases between. Germline V gene sequence: CDR1 DFQATT, CDR2 SNEGSKA (reference sequence). The CDR3 runs to 13 residues. The CDR3 protein is CSAIGGLAYEQYF. CDR3 nucleotide sequence: TGCAGTGCTATAGGGGGTCTCGCCTACGAGCAGTACTTC.

A single count supports this clonotype. CDR3 bases: TGTGCCAGCAGTACGGACAGGCTAACACCCAATCAGCCCCAGCATTTT. It codes for CASSTDRLTPNQPQHF. The chain links TRBV6-1 to TRBJ1-5; 7 bases line up with TRBD1. After removal of 5 bases from V and 3 bases from J, the junction contained 10 bases not matched to a gene. The CDR3 runs 16 residues. The germline gives CDR1 MNHNS, CDR2 SASEGT.

There are many counts of this clonotype. The gene calls are TRBV7-2 and TRBJ2-7; D uncertain. CDR1 and CDR2 (germline): SGHTA, FQGNSA. V gave up 4 bases and J gave up 3 bases, with 7 bases separating them. The CDR3 runs to 12 residues. CDR3 DNA sequence: TGTGCCAGCAGCTCATTTATCTACGAGCAGTACTTC. It translates to CASSSFIYEQYF.

The gene calls are TRBV5-1 and TRBJ2-7, with D perhaps matching TRBD2 (6 bases). V lost 4 bases and J 1 base, leaving 15 bases between the germline ends. The germline V gene encodes CDR1 SGHRS and CDR2 YFSETQ. This CDR3 is 15 amino acids long. The chain's CDR3 is CASSPLAPESYEQYF. CDR3 nucleotides: TGCGCCAGCAGCCCTCTAGCGCCGGAATCCTACGAGCAGTACTTC.

The chain employs TRBV12-3 or TRBV12-4 and TRBJ1-2, with 12 bases identical to TRBD1. The CDR3 has 16 amino acids. V was pared by 3 bases and J by 6 bases, with 8 bases of the junction left unmatched. CDR3 nucleotide sequence: TGTGCCAGCAGTTTTCCCGAGGGGACAGGGGGCCATGGCTACACCTTC. Residues: CASSFPEGTGGHGYTF.

The chain has TRBV20-1 and TRBJ2-2, with D unclear. CDR1 and CDR2 (germline): DFQATT, SNEGSKA (reference sequence). This CDR3 spans 12 amino acids. Trimming removed 2 bases from V and 7 bases from J, with 8 bases in between. DNA of the CDR3: TGCAGTGCTAGATCGAGGAACGGGGAGCTGTTTTTT. Its protein product is CSARSRNGELFF.

The V call is TRBV6-9, the J call TRBJ2-1, with TRBD2 identical over 14 bases. The CDR3 is 13 residues long. CDR1 and CDR2 (germline): MNHGY, SVAAGI. The trim removed 3 bases at V and 15 bases at J, leaving 4 bases unmatched. This chain's CDR3 is CASSYRLAGGWFF. Here the CDR3 DNA reads TGTGCCAGCAGTTACAGACTAGCGGGGGGGTGGTTCTTC.

The chain recombines TRBV6-4 with TRBJ1-2; D possibly corresponds to TRBD1 (6 bases). The CDR3 is 16 residues long. The V end lost 2 bases, the J end lost 1 base, and 14 bases lay between the germline ends. The germline gives CDR1 MRHNA, CDR2 SNTAGT. The CDR3 here is CASSDARDIINYGYTF. The CDR3 DNA reads TGTGCCAGCAGTGACGCCCGGGACATTATTAACTATGGCTACACCTTC.

This clonotype occurred a few times. CDR3 nucleotide sequence: TGCGCCAGCAGCCAAGTAACACAGCACTCTGGAAACACCATATATTTT. The encoded protein is CASSQVTQHSGNTIYF. The chain couples TRBV4-1 to TRBJ1-3; D remains ambiguous. Trimming took 1 base from V and 0 from J, leaving 10 bases between them. CDR1 and CDR2 (germline): MGHRA, YSYEKL. The CDR3 contains 16 residues.

This clonotype was seen many times. The chain has TRBV5-6 and TRBJ2-1; weak D call: TRBD2 (5 bases). The CDR3 spans 13 residues. V was shortened by 0 bases and J by 9 bases, with 10 bases between the two germline ends. Germline CDR1 is SGHDT and CDR2 is YYEEEE. The CDR3 bases are TGTGCCAGCAGCTTGGTGGATCGGGGTGAGCAGTTCTTC. This translates into CASSLVDRGEQFF.

This clonotype has a count of ten or more. The chain employs TRBV6-5 and TRBJ2-7; TRBD2 is a possible D gene (5 bases). V lost 2 bases, J lost 2 bases, and 16 bases lay in between. Germline values: CDR1 MNHEY, CDR2 SVGAGI. There are 16 residues in the CDR3. The CDR3 bases are TGTGCCAGCAGTTACGCCCTTGGGGAGAGGGCCTACGAGCAGTACTTC. It is translated as CASSYALGERAYEQYF.

The rearrangement uses TRBV6-1 and TRBJ2-1, with D hard to call. The germline V gene has CDR1 MNHNS and CDR2 SASEGT. The CDR3 is 17 residues long. The ends were cut back, 1 base at V and 1 base at J, with 14 bases in the middle. The CDR3 region has the DNA TGTGCCAGCAGTGAAGTGTATTCGTTATGGTCCTACAATGAGCAGTTCTTC. This gives the protein CASSEVYSLWSYNEQFF.

There are many counts of this clonotype. The chain recombines TRBV11-2 with TRBJ2-1; TRBD1 agrees at 8 bases. Germline trimming cut 5 bases from V and 6 bases from J; bases unmatched to any gene: 12. This CDR3 has 16 residues. Germline values: CDR1 SGHAT, CDR2 FQNNGV. CDR3 sequence reads: CASSDPPKTGVNEQFF. The CDR3, as DNA: TGTGCCAGCAGCGATCCCCCGAAGACAGGGGTCAATGAGCAGTTCTTC. Together with reference TRBV11-2 and TRBJ2-1, the CDR3 gives the full variable domain: EAGVAQSPRYKIIEKRQSVAFWCNPISGHATLYWYQQILGQGPKLLIQFQNNGVVDDSQLPKDRFSAERLKGVDSTLKIQPAKLEDSAVYLCASSDPPKTGVNEQFFGPGTRLTVL.

This clonotype appeared many times. The rearrangement joins TRBV28 to TRBJ2-2; 9 nucleotides match TRBD1. This CDR3 comprises 16 residues. The J segment lost 5 bases and the V segment lost 6 bases, leaving 10 bases of the junction unmatched. Germline loops: CDR1 MDHEN, CDR2 SYDVKM. The CDR3 loop is CASSPYDRGRTGELFF. In DNA form, the CDR3 reads TGTGCCAGCAGCCCCTACGACAGGGGGAGGACCGGGGAGCTGTTTTTT.

This chain connects TRBV9 to TRBJ1-6; D gene uncertain. This CDR3 has 13 residues. The germline CDR1 and CDR2 sequences are SGDLS and YYNGEE. The germline V and J ends were trimmed by 3 bases and 8 bases, with 9 bases remaining between them. This CDR3 is CASSAEGDSPLHF. CDR3 DNA sequence: TGTGCCAGCAGCGCCGAGGGTGATTCACCCCTCCACTTT.

This clonotype was recorded at least ten times. V and J are TRBV20-1 and TRBJ1-1; D unclear. Germline loops: CDR1 DFQATT, CDR2 SNEGSKA (reference sequence). CDR3 length: 16 amino acids. V gave up 2 bases and J gave up 4 bases, with 20 bases separating them. The CDR3 spells CSARRRAGLSGTEAFF. In DNA, the CDR3 is TGCAGTGCTAGAAGAAGGGCGGGGTTAAGTGGCACTGAAGCTTTCTTT.

The chain carries TRBV5-1 and TRBJ2-1, with D uncertain. V lost 0 bases to trimming and J lost 0 bases, with 13 bases between them. CDR1 and CDR2 (germline): SGHRS, YFSETQ. The CDR3 consists of 17 residues. This CDR3 reads CASSLEGSLSSYNEQFF. CDR3 in DNA: TGCGCCAGCAGCTTGGAAGGTAGTCTTAGCTCCTACAATGAGCAGTTCTTC.

The chain carries TRBV5-5 and TRBJ2-7; D is possibly TRBD1 or TRBD2 (5 bases each). This CDR3 has 14 residues. The germline V gene has CDR1 SGHKS and CDR2 YYEKEE (reference sequence). Trimming removed 4 bases from V and 0 bases from J, with 11 bases in between. The CDR3 DNA is TGTGCCAGCAGCGACGACAGCGGCTCCTACGAGCAGTACTTC. This translates into CASSDDSGSYEQYF.

This clonotype was seen a handful of times. The genes are TRBV5-8 and TRBJ1-4; D gene ambiguous. V lost 4 bases to trimming and J lost 0 bases, with 10 bases between them. Germline CDR1 and CDR2: SGHTS and YDEGEE. The CDR3 length is 15 residues. CDR3 protein: CASSEDFATNEKLFF. CDR3 bases: TGTGCCAGCAGCGAGGACTTTGCAACTAATGAAAAACTGTTTTTT.

To note about this clonotype: A much larger clone is a single base away; this may be a read error. V and J are TRBV5-1 and TRBJ2-1, with D possibly being TRBD1 or TRBD2 (5 bases each). This CDR3 is built from 14 residues. The germline V gene has CDR1 SGHRS and CDR2 YFSETQ. CDR3 sequence (DNA): TGCACCAGCAGCTCAGGGACCATTGGCGATGAGCAGTTCTTC. Translated, it gives CTSSSGTIGDEQFF.

V gene TRBV7-6 combines with J gene TRBJ1-1; D possibly corresponds to TRBD1 (5 bases). The germline V and J ends were trimmed by 5 bases and 8 bases, with 18 bases remaining between them. The CDR3 loop spans 14 amino acids. In germline, CDR1 is SGHVS, CDR2 FNYEAQ. The CDR3 region is CASSGRASGEEAFF. In DNA form, the CDR3 reads TGTGCCAGCAGCGGACGGGCCTCGGGGGAGGAAGCTTTCTTT.

This clonotype was seen ten or more times. V and J are TRBV28 and TRBJ2-1, with D possibly TRBD1 on 6 matching bases. Germline V gene lookup returns CDR1 MDHEN and CDR2 SYDVKM. V lost 4 bases and J lost 3, with 13 bases in between. The CDR3 spans 15 residues. The CDR3 region has the DNA TGTGCCAGCAGTTCTGGGGGACACCTCTACAATGAGCAGTTCTTC. The encoded protein is CASSSGGHLYNEQFF.

This clonotype was seen at least ten times. This chain uses TRBV29-1 with TRBJ1-1, with D hard to call. CDR1 and CDR2 (germline): SQVTM, ANQGSEA. The ends were cut back, 2 bases at V and 7 bases at J, with 5 bases in the middle. CDR3 length: 10 amino acids. The CDR3 is CSVESGEAFF. CDR3 sequence (DNA): TGCAGCGTTGAATCGGGTGAAGCTTTCTTT.

This rearrangement joins TRBV7-9 to TRBJ2-1; unclear D gene. CDR1 SEHNR and CDR2 FQNEAQ come from the germline V gene (reference sequence). This CDR3 is built from 12 residues. V was shortened by 5 bases and J by 9 bases, with 11 bases between the two germline ends. For the CDR3, the DNA is TGTGCCAGCAGCCAAGCACGCATTGAGCAGTTCTTC. It specifies CASSQARIEQFF.